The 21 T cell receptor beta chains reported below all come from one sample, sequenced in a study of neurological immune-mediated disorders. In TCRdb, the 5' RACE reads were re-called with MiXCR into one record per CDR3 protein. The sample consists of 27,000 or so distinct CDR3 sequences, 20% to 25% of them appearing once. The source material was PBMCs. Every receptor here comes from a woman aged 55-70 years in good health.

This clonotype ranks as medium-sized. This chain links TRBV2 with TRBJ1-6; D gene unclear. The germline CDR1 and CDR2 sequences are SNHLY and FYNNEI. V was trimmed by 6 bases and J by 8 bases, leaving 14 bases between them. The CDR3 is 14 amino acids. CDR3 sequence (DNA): TGTGCCAGCAGCTTGACAAACTGGGATTCACCCCTCCACTTT. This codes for CASSLTNWDSPLHF.

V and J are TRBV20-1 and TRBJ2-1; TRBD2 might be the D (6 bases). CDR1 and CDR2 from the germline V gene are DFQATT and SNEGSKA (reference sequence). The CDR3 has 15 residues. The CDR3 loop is CTHSVASDFYNEQFF. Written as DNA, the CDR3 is TGCACCCACTCCGTGGCTAGCGATTTCTACAATGAGCAGTTCTTC.

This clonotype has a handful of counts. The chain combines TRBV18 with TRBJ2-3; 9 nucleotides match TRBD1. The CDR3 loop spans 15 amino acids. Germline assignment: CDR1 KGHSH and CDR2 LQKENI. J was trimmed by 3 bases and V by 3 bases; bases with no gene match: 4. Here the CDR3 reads CASSPGTGRTDTQYF. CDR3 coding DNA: TGTGCCAGCTCACCCGGGACAGGGAGGACAGATACGCAGTATTTT.

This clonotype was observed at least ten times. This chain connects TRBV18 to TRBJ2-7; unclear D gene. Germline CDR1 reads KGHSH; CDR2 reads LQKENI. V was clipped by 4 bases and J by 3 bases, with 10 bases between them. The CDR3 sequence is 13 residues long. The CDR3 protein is CASSLDPSYEQYF. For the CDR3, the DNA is TGTGCCAGCTCACTGGACCCTAGCTACGAGCAGTACTTC.

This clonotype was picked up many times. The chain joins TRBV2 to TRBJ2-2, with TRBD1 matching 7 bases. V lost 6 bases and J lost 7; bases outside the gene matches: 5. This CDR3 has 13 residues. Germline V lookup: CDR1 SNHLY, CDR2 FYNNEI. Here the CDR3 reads CASRIQGSGELFF. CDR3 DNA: TGTGCCAGCAGAATACAGGGGAGCGGGGAGCTGTTTTTT.

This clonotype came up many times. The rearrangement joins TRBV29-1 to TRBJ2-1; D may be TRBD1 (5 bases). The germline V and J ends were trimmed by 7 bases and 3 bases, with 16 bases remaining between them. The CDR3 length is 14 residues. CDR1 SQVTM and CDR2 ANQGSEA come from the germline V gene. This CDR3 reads CSATQALGYNEQFF. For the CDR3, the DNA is TGCAGCGCCACACAGGCATTGGGCTACAATGAGCAGTTCTTC.

The CDR3 sequence is CSARGLAEPVLPTDTQYF. The CDR3 nucleotides read TGCAGTGCTAGAGGACTAGCGGAACCAGTCCTGCCCACAGATACGCAGTATTTT. The gene calls are TRBV20-1 and TRBJ2-3, with TRBD2 matching over 9 bases. The germline CDR1 and CDR2 sequences are DFQATT and SNEGSKA (reference sequence). This CDR3 contains 18 residues. Unmatched junction bases numbered 13, after V lost 1 base and J lost 2 bases.

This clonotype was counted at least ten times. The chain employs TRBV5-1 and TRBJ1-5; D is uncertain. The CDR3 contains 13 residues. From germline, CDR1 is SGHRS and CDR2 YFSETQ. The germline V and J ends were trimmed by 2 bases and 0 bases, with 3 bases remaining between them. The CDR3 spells CASSFDSNQPQHF. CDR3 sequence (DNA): TGCGCCAGCAGCTTCGATAGCAATCAGCCCCAGCATTTT.

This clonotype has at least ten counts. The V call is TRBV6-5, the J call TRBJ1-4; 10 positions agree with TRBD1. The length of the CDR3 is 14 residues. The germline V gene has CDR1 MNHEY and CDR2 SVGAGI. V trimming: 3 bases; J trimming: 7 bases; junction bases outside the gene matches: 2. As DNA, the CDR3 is TGTGCCAGCAGTTATGGGACAGGGGTTGAAAAACTGTTTTTT. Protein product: CASSYGTGVEKLFF.

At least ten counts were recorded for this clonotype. CDR3 sequence: CASSLDRGNGANVLTF. CDR3 nucleotides: TGTGCCAGCAGCTTAGACAGGGGGAACGGGGCCAACGTCCTGACTTTC. This chain joins TRBV7-6 and TRBJ2-6; 8 nucleotides match TRBD1. Germline loops: CDR1 SGHVS, CDR2 FNYEAQ. This CDR3 comprises 16 residues. Trimming took 1 base from V and 4 from J; bases not matched to a gene: 3.

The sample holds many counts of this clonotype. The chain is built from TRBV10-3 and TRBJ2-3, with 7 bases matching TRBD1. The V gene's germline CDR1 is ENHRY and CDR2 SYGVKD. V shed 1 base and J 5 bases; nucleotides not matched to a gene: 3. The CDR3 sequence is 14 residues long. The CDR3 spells CAISEFDREDTQYF. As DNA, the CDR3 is TGTGCCATCAGTGAGTTCGACAGGGAAGATACGCAGTATTTT.

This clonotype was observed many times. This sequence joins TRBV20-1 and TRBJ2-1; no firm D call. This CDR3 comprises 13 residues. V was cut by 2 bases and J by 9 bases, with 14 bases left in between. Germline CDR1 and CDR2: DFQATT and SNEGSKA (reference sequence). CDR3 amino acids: CSARSAVRPEQFF. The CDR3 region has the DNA TGCAGTGCTAGATCCGCCGTACGACCTGAGCAGTTCTTC.

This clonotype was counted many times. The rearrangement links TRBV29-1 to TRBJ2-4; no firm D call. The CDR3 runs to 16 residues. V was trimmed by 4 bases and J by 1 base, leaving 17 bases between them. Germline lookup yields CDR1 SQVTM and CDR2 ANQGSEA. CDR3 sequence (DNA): TGCAGCGTTGCCGGCCCGGTGGGGAAGGCCAAAAACATTCAGTACTTC. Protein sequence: CSVAGPVGKAKNIQYF.

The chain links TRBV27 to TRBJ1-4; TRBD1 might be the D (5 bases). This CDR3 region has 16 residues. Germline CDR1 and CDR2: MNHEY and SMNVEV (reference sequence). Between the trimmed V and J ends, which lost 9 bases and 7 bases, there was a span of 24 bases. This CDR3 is CARRSMQGKKREKLFF. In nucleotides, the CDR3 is TGTGCCAGACGTTCGATGCAGGGAAAGAAGCGTGAAAAACTGTTTTTT.

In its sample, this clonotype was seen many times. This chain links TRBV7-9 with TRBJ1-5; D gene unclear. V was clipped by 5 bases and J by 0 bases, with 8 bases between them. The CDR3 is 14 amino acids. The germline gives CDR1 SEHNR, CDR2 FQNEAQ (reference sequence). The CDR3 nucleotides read TGTGCCAGCAGCCTGAGTAATAGCAATCAGCCCCAGCATTTT. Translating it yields CASSLSNSNQPQHF.

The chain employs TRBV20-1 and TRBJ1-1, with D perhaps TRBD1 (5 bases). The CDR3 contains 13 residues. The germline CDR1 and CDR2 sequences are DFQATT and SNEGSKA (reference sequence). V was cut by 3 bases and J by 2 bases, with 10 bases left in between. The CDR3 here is CSASGGRNTEAFF. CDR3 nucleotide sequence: TGCAGTGCTAGTGGGGGACGCAACACTGAAGCTTTCTTT.

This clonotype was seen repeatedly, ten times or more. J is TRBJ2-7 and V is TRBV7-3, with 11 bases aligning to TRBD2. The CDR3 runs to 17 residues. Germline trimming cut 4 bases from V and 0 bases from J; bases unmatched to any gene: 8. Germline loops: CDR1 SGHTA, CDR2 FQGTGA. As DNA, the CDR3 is TGTGCCAGCAGCTCTTCCGGGACTAGCGGTCCCTCCTACGAGCAGTACTTC. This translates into CASSSSGTSGPSYEQYF.

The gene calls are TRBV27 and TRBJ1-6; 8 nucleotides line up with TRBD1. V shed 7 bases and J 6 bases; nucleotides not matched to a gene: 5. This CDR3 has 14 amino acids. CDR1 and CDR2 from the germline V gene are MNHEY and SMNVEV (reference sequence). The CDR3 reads CASTLDRGNSPLHF. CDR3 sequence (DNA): TGTGCCAGCACCCTTGACAGGGGTAATTCACCCCTCCACTTT.

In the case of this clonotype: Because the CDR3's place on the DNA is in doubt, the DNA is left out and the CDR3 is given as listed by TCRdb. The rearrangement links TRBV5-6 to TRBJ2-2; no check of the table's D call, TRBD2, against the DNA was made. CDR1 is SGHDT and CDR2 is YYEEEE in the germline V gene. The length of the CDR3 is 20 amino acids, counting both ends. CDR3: CASSFYICSARSGTTGELFF.

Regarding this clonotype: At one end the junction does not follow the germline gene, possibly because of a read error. CDR3 region: CATSITGRTEALF. DNA of the CDR3: TGTGCCACCAGCATAACAGGGAGAACTGAAGCTTTATTT. The chain recombines TRBV15 with TRBJ1-1; a weak D match, TRBD1 (6 bases). CDR1 is LNHNV, CDR2 YYDKDF, per germline (reference sequence). The length of the CDR3 is 13 residues.

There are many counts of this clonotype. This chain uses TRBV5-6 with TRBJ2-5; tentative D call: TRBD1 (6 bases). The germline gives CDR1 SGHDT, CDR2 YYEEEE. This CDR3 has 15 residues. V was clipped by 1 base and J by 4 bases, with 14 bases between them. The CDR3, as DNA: TGTGCCAGCAGCTTGAGAACGCTAGGGGGAGAGACCCAGTACTTC. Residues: CASSLRTLGGETQYF.